This entry lists 2 T cell receptor beta chains sequenced from one sample in a study of blood T cell repertoires in COVID-19. Clones were sequenced by immunoSEQ multiplex PCR, and TCRdb holds only the in-frame ones, with some missing. The profile shows about 50,000 clones, roughly 83% of them singletons. Specimen: peripheral blood. These receptors all stem from a man aged 70 or older with active COVID-19.

This chain uses TRBV6-4 with TRBJ2-7, with TRBD2 as a possible D gene (6 bases). CDR3 length: 13 amino acids. Trimming removed 5 bases from V and 4 bases from J, with 12 bases in between. CDR1 is MRHNA and CDR2 is SNTAGT in the germline V gene. CDR3 sequence reads: CASSIFSGYEQYF. In nucleotides, the CDR3 is TGTGCCAGCAGTATCTTTAGCGGATACGAGCAGTACTTC.

V usage is TRBV19 and J usage is TRBJ1-1, with D unresolved. Germline V gene data show CDR1 as LNHDA and CDR2 as SQIVND (reference sequence). This CDR3 comprises 13 residues. With 6 bases removed from V and 0 bases from J, the gap between germline ends came to 8 bases. The DNA of the CDR3 is TGTGCCAGTAGACTCCAAATGAACACTGAAGCTTTCTTT. Translated, it gives CASRLQMNTEAFF.